A single sample is the source of the 14 T cell receptor beta chains below, sequenced in a study of OX40 agonist ivuxolimab in advanced cancers. Produced via immunoSEQ multiplex PCR; TCRdb's table is partial and in-frame only. Among around 39,000 clones listed, approximately 78% were seen once. The material was CD4+ or CD8+ T cells sorted from blood, obtained in a trial of the OX40 agonist ivuxolimab. The receptor source for this set is an adult with an advanced solid tumor such as melanoma, head and neck, liver or kidney cancer.

V usage is TRBV2 and J usage is TRBJ2-7; possibly TRBD1 or TRBD2 for D (5 bases each). CDR3 size: 15 residues. Germline values: CDR1 SNHLY, CDR2 FYNNEI. Trimming pared 8 bases from V and 3 bases from J, leaving 20 bases between. The CDR3 DNA is TGTGCCAGCCTAGGATTAAGAGGGGTCAACTACGAGCAGTACTTC. Its translation is CASLGLRGVNYEQYF.

This clone occurred once. The rearrangement joins TRBV18 to TRBJ1-1; D call uncertain. The CDR3 is made up of 13 amino acids. CDR1 is KGHSH and CDR2 is LQKENI in the germline V gene. V gave up 6 bases and J gave up 2 bases, with 10 bases separating them. The CDR3 DNA sequence: TGTGCCAGCTCCCCTCAAGCTAACACTGAAGCTTTCTTT. It encodes CASSPQANTEAFF.

The V call is TRBV2, the J call TRBJ1-3; 10 nucleotides line up with TRBD1. The CDR3 length is 13 residues. The germline V gene encodes CDR1 SNHLY and CDR2 FYNNEI. V was pared by 3 bases and J by 7 bases, with 0 bases of the junction left unmatched. CDR3 nucleotides: TGTGCCAGCAGTGAGGACAGGGGGAACACCATATATTTT. As protein: CASSEDRGNTIYF.

This clone showed up just once. The chain combines TRBV11-2 with TRBJ2-7; D uncertain. Germline assignment: CDR1 SGHAT and CDR2 FQNNGV. Trimming left V 3 bases short and J 3 bases short, with 9 bases between. The CDR3 consists of 13 residues. The CDR3 DNA reads TGTGCCAGCAGCTTCCCGGACCTCTACGAGCAGTACTTC. Translating it yields CASSFPDLYEQYF.

The V call is TRBV7-8, the J call TRBJ2-7; D is ambiguous. The V and J ends lost 0 bases and 4 bases respectively, with 7 bases between them. The CDR3 runs 13 residues. Germline loops: CDR1 SGHVS, CDR2 FQNEAQ. Here the CDR3 DNA reads TGTGCCAGCAGCTTAGCGATCGGTTACGAGCAGTACTTC. It codes for CASSLAIGYEQYF. The whole variable domain, remainder taken from reference TRBV7-8 and TRBJ2-7, is GAGVSQSPRYKVAKRGQDVALRCDPISGHVSLFWYQQALGQGPEFLTYFQNEAQLDKSGLPSDRFFAERPEGSVSTLKIQRTQQEDSAVYLCASSLAIGYEQYFGPGTRLTVT.

This chain joins TRBV5-4 and TRBJ1-1; 10 nucleotides line up with TRBD1. Germline loops: CDR1 SGHNT, CDR2 YYREEE (reference sequence). V shed 3 bases and J 2 bases; nucleotides not matched to a gene: 4. This CDR3 comprises 15 residues. CDR3 coding DNA: TGTGCCAGCAGCTCCGGACAGGGGGTCAACACTGAAGCTTTCTTT. Translation: CASSSGQGVNTEAFF.

The V and J genes are TRBV18 and TRBJ2-5; D gene uncertain. The CDR3 sequence is 13 residues long. CDR1 is KGHSH and CDR2 is LQKENI in the germline V gene. Trimming shortened V by 4 bases and J by 5 bases, and 11 bases separated the two germline ends. This CDR3 is CASSLSKGETQYF. The DNA for the CDR3 is TGTGCCAGCTCACTTTCGAAAGGGGAGACCCAGTACTTC.

This clone showed up just a few times. The chain links TRBV5-4 to TRBJ2-7, with a weak D call TRBD2 (5 bases). Germline lookup yields CDR1 SGHNT and CDR2 YYREEE (reference sequence). Trimming stripped 0 bases from V and 3 bases from J, with 13 bases between. CDR3 length: 15 residues. CDR3 region: CASSLERAEVYEQYF. CDR3 nucleotides: TGTGCCAGCAGCTTGGAAAGAGCGGAGGTCTACGAGCAGTACTTC.

This chain links TRBV18 with TRBJ2-7; 9 bases map to TRBD2. CDR3 size: 15 residues. Germline CDR1 and CDR2: KGHSH and LQKENI. Losses at the gene ends were 6 bases for V and 5 bases for J; bases not matched to a gene: 11. The CDR3 DNA is TGTGCCAGCTCCCCGGGGGGGGGACTAGCAAACGAGCAGTACTTC. Protein sequence: CASSPGGGLANEQYF.

CDR3 protein: CASSLAGVTYEQYF. The CDR3 DNA sequence: TGTGCCAGCAGCTTAGCAGGGGTGACCTACGAGCAGTACTTC. The chain is built from TRBV7-2 and TRBJ2-7; TRBD1 might be the D (5 bases). CDR3 size: 14 residues. Germline CDR1 SGHTA, CDR2 FQGNSA. The V end lost 0 bases, the J end lost 2 bases, and 8 bases lay between the germline ends.

DNA for the CDR3: TGTGCCAGCAGAAGCCCCGGGTCGGACAATCAGCCCCAGCATTTT. The encoded protein is CASRSPGSDNQPQHF. The rearrangement joins TRBV6-5 to TRBJ1-5; D gene ambiguous. This CDR3 contains 15 residues. Germline V gene sequence: CDR1 MNHEY, CDR2 SVGAGI. With 6 bases removed from V and 3 bases from J, the gap between germline ends came to 15 bases.

CDR3 residues: CASSPSASGSTDTQYF. CDR3 DNA: TGTGCCAGCTCACCGTCGGCTAGCGGGAGCACAGATACGCAGTATTTT. The genes are TRBV18 and TRBJ2-3, with 8 bases that match TRBD2. V lost 3 bases and J lost 0; bases outside the gene matches: 5. The CDR3 has 16 residues. Germline loops: CDR1 KGHSH, CDR2 LQKENI.

The chain combines TRBV2 with TRBJ2-2; 7 bases fit TRBD2. This CDR3 has 14 amino acids. CDR1 and CDR2 (germline): SNHLY, FYNNEI. With 7 bases clipped from V and 6 bases from J, the junction kept 8 bases outside the gene matches. This CDR3 reads CASKGLVSAGELFF. The CDR3 region has the DNA TGTGCCAGCAAAGGACTAGTTTCTGCCGGGGAGCTGTTTTTT.

The V call is TRBV11-2, the J call TRBJ2-2; 7 nucleotides agree with TRBD1. Germline trimming cut 3 bases from V and 4 bases from J; bases unmatched to any gene: 8. The germline gives CDR1 SGHAT, CDR2 FQNNGV. The CDR3 covers 16 residues. Here the CDR3 DNA reads TGTGCCAGCAGCTTCCGACAGGGTCTGGGCACCGGGGAGCTGTTTTTT. Translation gives CASSFRQGLGTGELFF.